A single T cell receptor (beta chain) is shown here with its context. Antigen unknown. These data are taken from a study of cytomegalovirus exposure and HLA in healthy donors. Study-wide results and limits: Excluded were some V segments that proved indistinguishable, including TRBV6-2 and TRBV6-3. Researchers catalogued around 150 TCR beta chains as cytomegalovirus-associated. A likely sequencing artifact accounted for one observed cluster of highly shared sequence variants.

The CDR3 runs to 13 residues. Germline-derived CDR1 and CDR2 are LNHDA and SQIVND (reference sequence). Trimming took 4 bases from V and 6 from J, leaving 10 bases between them. The PCR had 60 Vbeta and 13 Jbeta primers. Source study methods: Per a later analysis, the number of unique TCR beta chains was approximately 80 million, of which roughly 11 million were shared. The method was immunoSEQ multiplex PCR; TCRdb's version includes in-frame clones alone and lacks a portion of them. V and J calls and clone size are as listed in that table; D and trimming were resolved from the DNA. The sample records 70,000 or so clones, 78% being singletons.

The receptor comes from a man aged 18-30 years in good health and CMV-seropositive. Input material: PBMCs. V usage is TRBV19 and J usage is TRBJ1-5; D gene uncertain. CDR3 sequence (DNA): TGTGCCAGTAGTACCCAGGTTGGTCAGCCCCAGCATTTT. It yields the protein CASSTQVGQPQHF.